This T cell receptor beta chain was captured in a study of cytomegalovirus exposure and HLA in healthy donors. Remarks on this clone: Its specificity is not known.

Trimming removed 3 bases at V and 2 bases at J, with 16 bases between. This CDR3 comprises 16 residues. Germline CDR1 is MNHNY and CDR2 is SVGAGI (reference sequence). Overall study results and limits: Earlier analysis found most TCR beta V segments productive about 87% or about 30% of the time.

Vbeta (60) and Jbeta (13) primers were used in the PCR. TCRdb keeps only in-frame clones here, not all; method: immunoSEQ multiplex PCR. The data contain 35,000 to 45,000 clones, around 53% of them singletons. This sequence joins TRBV6-6 and TRBJ1-1; D ambiguous. This TCR came from a woman in her 40s in good health and CMV-seropositive. Material for sequencing was PBMCs. The CDR3 nucleotides read TGTGCCAGCAGTTATGGGCAGCTCCGGCAAAACACTGAAGCTTTCTTT. Its translation: CASSYGQLRQNTEAFF.